The present TCR beta chain was sequenced within a study of a mutant IDH1 vaccine in newly diagnosed glioma. Looking at the study overall: Treated patients had a mean age of about 40 years and a roughly 62% male, approximately 38% female split. Before enrollment, patients got radiotherapy alone, temozolomide alone, or mostly the combination.

With regard to this clone: Its matching antigen is unknown.

The time point is: week 23, last vaccination. Topical imiquimod accompanied each vaccine dose, which consisted of 300 ug of mutant IDH1 20-mer peptide. Donors harbored newly found WHO grade 3 or 4 IDH1-mutant, ATRX-lost astrocytomas. V shed 0 bases and J shed 3 bases, with 12 bases lying between them. Germline V gene lookup returns CDR1 LNHDA and CDR2 SQIVND (reference sequence). The CDR3 is 15 residues long. Assay: immunoSEQ multiplex PCR; the TCRdb copy retains only in-frame clones and omits some. The table lists around 30,000 clones, 65% to 85% of them singletons. This chain uses TRBV19 with TRBJ2-7, with D perhaps TRBD2 (5 bases). The sequence derives from a woman aged 18-30 years with glioma. The starting material was PBMCs, obtained from a glioma patient whose treatment included an IDH1 peptide vaccine. CDR3 amino acids: CASSIEASGYYEQYF. The CDR3 DNA reads as TGTGCCAGTAGTATAGAGGCCAGCGGCTACTACGAGCAGTACTTC.